This TCR beta chain was profiled in a study of T cell changes during pregnancy in multiple sclerosis. Sequenced by immunoSEQ multiplex PCR; TCRdb stores in-frame clones only, minus some. The table lists tens of thousands of clones, around nine tenths of them singletons. V was cut by 6 bases and J by 6 bases, with 15 bases left in between. The CDR3 is made up of 14 amino acids. Per germline, CDR1 ENHRY and CDR2 SYGVKD. The TCR comes from a female donor in good health, enrolled as a control in a pregnancy study. This specimen consisted of peripheral blood, obtained after pregnancy. This rearrangement joins TRBV10-3 to TRBJ1-5, with D tentatively TRBD1 (5 bases). The CDR3 coding sequence is TGTGCCATCAGAACCCCGCAGGGTGGTCAGCCCCAGCATTTT. Encoded protein: CAIRTPQGGQPQHF.